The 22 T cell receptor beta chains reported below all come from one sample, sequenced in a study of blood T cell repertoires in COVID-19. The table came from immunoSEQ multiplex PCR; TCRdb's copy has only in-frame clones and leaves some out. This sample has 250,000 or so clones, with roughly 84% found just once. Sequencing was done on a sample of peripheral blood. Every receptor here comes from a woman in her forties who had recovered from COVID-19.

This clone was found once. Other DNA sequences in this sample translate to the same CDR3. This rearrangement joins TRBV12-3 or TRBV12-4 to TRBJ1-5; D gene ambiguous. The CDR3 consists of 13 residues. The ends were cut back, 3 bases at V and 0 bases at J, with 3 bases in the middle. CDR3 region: CASSFYSNQPQHF. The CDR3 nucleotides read TGTGCCAGCAGTTTTTATAGCAATCAGCCCCAGCATTTT.

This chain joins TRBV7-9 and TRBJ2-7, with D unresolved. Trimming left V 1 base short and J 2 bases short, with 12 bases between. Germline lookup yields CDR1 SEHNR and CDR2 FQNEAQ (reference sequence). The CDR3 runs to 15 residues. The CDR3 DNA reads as TGTGCCAGCAGCTTAGTGTCAGGCGTAACCTACGAGCAGTACTTC. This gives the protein CASSLVSGVTYEQYF. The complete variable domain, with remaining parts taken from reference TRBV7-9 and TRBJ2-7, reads DTGVSQNPRHKITKRGQNVTFRCDPISEHNRLYWYRQTLGQGPEFLTYFQNEAQLEKSRLLSDRFSAERPKGSFSTLEIQRTEQGDSAMYLCASSLVSGVTYEQYFGPGTRLTVT.

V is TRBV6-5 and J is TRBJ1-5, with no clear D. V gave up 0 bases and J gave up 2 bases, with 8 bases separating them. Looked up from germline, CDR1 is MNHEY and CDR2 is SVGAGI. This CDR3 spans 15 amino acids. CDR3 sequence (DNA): TGTGCCAGCAGTTACTCATACGGGGGCAATCAGCCCCAGCATTTT. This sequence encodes CASSYSYGGNQPQHF.

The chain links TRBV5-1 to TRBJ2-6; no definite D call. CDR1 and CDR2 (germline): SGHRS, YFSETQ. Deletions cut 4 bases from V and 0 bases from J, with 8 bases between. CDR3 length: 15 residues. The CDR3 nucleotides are TGCGCCAGCAGCCGACTTAGCTCTGGGGCCAACGTCCTGACTTTC. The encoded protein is CASSRLSSGANVLTF.

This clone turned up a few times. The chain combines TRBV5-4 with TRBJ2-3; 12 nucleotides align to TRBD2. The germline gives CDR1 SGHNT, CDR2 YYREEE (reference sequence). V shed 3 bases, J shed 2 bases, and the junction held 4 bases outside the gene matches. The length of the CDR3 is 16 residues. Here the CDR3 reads CASSSGLAGITDTQYF. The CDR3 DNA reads TGTGCCAGCAGCTCGGGACTAGCGGGCATCACAGATACGCAGTATTTT. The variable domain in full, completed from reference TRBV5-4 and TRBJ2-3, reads ETGVTQSPTHLIKTRGQQVTLRCSSQSGHNTVSWYQQALGQGPQFIFQYYREEENGRGNFPPRFSGLQFPNYSSELNVNALELDDSALYLCASSSGLAGITDTQYFGPGTRLTVL.

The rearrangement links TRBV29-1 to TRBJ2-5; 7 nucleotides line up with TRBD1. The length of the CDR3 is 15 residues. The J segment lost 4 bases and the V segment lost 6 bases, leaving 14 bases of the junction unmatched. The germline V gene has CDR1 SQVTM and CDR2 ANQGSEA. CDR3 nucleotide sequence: TGCAGCGTCGGTGAGGGGGCGCACGGAAGAGAGACCCAGTACTTC. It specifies CSVGEGAHGRETQYF.

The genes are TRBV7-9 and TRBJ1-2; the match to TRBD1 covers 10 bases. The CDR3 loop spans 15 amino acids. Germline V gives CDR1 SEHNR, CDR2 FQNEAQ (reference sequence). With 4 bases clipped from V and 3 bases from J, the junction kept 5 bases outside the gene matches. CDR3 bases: TGTGCCAGCAGCTCGGCCGGGACAGGGGACTATGGCTACACCTTC. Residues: CASSSAGTGDYGYTF.

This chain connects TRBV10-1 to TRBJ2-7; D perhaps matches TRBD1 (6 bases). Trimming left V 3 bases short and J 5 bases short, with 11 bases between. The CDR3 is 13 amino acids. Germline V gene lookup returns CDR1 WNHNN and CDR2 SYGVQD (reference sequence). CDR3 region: CASSDPGVDEQYF. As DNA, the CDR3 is TGCGCCAGCAGTGATCCAGGGGTGGACGAGCAGTACTTC.

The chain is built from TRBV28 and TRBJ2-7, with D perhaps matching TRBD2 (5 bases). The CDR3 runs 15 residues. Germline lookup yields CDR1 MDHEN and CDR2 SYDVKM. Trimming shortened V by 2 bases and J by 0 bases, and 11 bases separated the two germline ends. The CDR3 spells CASSLVASASYEQYF. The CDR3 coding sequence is TGTGCCAGCAGTTTAGTAGCGAGTGCCTCCTACGAGCAGTACTTC.

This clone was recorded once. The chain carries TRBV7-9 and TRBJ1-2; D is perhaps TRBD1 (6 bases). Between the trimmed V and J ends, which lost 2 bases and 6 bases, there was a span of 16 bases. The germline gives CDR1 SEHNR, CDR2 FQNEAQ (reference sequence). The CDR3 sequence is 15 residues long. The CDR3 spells CASSLMLTGLDGYTF. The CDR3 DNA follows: TGTGCCAGCAGCTTAATGCTTACAGGGCTGGATGGCTACACCTTC.

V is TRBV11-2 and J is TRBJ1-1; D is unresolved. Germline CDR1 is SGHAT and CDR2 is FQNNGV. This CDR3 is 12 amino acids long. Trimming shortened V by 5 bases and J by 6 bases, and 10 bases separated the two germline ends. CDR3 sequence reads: CASSPDKSEAFF. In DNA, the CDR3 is TGTGCCAGCAGCCCTGACAAGTCTGAAGCTTTCTTT.

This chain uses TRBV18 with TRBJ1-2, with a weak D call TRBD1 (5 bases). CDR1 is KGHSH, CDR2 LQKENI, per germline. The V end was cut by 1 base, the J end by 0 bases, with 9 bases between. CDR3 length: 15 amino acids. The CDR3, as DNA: TGTGCCAGCTCACCACGACAGACTTCTAACTATGGCTACACCTTC. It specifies CASSPRQTSNYGYTF.

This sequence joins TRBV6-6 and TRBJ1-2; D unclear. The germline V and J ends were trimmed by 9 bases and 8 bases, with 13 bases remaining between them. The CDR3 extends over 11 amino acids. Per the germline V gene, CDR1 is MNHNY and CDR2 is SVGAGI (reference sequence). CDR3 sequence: CASSRGDGYTF. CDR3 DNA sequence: TGTGCCAGTTCGAGAGGTGACGGCTACACCTTC.

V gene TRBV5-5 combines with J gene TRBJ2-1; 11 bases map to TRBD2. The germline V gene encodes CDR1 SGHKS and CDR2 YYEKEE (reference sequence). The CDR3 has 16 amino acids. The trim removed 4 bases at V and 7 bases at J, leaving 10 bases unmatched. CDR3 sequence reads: CASSQSNLAGGNEQFF. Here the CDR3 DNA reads TGTGCCAGCAGCCAATCGAACTTAGCGGGGGGGAATGAGCAGTTCTTC.

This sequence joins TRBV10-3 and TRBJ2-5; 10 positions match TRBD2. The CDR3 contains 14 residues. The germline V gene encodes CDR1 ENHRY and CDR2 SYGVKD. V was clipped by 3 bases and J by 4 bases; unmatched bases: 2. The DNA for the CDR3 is TGTGCCATCAGTGAATCTAGCGGGGGAGAGACCCAGTACTTC. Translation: CAISESSGGETQYF.

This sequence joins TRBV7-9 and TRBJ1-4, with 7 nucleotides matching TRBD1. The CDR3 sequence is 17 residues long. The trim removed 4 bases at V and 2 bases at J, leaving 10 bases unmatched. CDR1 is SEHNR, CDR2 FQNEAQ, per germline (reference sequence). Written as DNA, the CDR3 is TGTGCCAGCAGCTCCCTGACAGGGCTGAGGACTAATGAAAAACTGTTTTTT. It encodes CASSSLTGLRTNEKLFF.

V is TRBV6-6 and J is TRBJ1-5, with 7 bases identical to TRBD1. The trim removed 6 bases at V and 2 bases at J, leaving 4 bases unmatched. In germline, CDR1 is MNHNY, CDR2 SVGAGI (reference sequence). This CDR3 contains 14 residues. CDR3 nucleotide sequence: TGTGCCAGCAGGACGGGACAGCGCAATCAGCCCCAGCATTTT. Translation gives CASRTGQRNQPQHF.

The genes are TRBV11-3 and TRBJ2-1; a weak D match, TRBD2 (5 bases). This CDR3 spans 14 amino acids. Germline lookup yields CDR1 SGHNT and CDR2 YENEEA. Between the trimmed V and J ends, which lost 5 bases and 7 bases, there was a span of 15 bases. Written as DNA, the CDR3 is TGTGCCAGCAGCCTCTTGGGAGCGAAGAATGAGCAGTTCTTC. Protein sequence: CASSLLGAKNEQFF.

This CDR3 reads CASSSRGRGEFF. CDR3 bases: TGTGCCAGCAGTTCCAGGGGGCGCGGGGAATTCTTT. The chain joins TRBV12-3 or TRBV12-4 to TRBJ1-1; the match to TRBD1 covers 8 bases. The CDR3 spans 12 residues. V lost 4 bases and J lost 14; bases outside the gene matches: 9.

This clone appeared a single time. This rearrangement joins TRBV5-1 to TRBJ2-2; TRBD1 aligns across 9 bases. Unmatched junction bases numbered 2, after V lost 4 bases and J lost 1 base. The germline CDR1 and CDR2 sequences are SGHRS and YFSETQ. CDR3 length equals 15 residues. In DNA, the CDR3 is TGCGCCAGCAGCAGGGACAGGGAGAACACCGGGGAGCTGTTTTTT. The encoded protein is CASSRDRENTGELFF. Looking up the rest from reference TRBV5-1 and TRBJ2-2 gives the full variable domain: KAGVTQTPRYLIKTRGQQVTLSCSPISGHRSVSWYQQTPGQGLQFLFEYFSETQRNKGNFPGRFSGRQFSNSRSEMNVSTLELGDSALYLCASSRDRENTGELFFGEGSRLTVL.

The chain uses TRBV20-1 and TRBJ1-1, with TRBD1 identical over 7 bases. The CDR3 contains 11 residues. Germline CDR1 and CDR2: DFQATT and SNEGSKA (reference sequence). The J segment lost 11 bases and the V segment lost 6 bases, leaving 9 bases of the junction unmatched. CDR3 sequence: CSAVQGTLAFF. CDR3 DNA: TGCAGTGCCGTACAGGGGACCTTGGCTTTCTTT.

The CDR3 DNA sequence: TGTGCCAGCAGTTCGTTGAGCCCGAGCTCCTACGAGCAGTACTTC. This codes for CASSSLSPSSYEQYF. The rearrangement links TRBV28 to TRBJ2-7; D uncertain. Germline values: CDR1 MDHEN, CDR2 SYDVKM. V was clipped by 4 bases and J by 0 bases, with 13 bases between them. The CDR3 runs to 15 residues.